This note documents a single TCR beta chain sequence. The data stem from a study of tumor-infiltrating lymphocytes in primary liver carcinoma. Blood RNA originated from unsorted whole blood, with germline DNA additionally extracted. The ends lost 6 bases at V and 3 bases at J; junction bases unmatched: 2. The CDR3 is 12 amino acids. Germline CDR1 and CDR2: SGHNT and YYREEE (reference sequence). The template, roughly 510 ng total RNA, yielded TCR beta cDNA made with a constant-region primer. Slightly modified ARM-PCR served as the procedure for the TCR beta libraries. These libraries came from three rounds of nested multiplex PCR. The study ran its first two PCR rounds for roughly 10 cycles each, using TRBV1-TRBV30 forward primers and a C-beta reverse primer. TCRdb itself ran the multiplex PCR reads through MiXCR, one entry per CDR3 protein. Among fewer than 350,000 distinct CDR3 sequences listed, roughly 61% were seen once.

The chain couples TRBV5-4 to TRBJ2-5; TRBD2 matches at 7 bases. The sequencing input was peripheral blood. The receptor was derived from a man between 35 and 55 years old with primary liver carcinoma and hepatitis B virus infection. As DNA, the CDR3 is TGTGCCAGCAATGGGGGGGAAGAGACCCAGTACTTC. This encodes CASNGGEETQYF. Together with reference TRBV5-4 and TRBJ2-5, the CDR3 gives the full variable domain: ETGVTQSPTHLIKTRGQQVTLRCSSQSGHNTVSWYQQALGQGPQFIFQYYREEENGRGNFPPRFSGLQFPNYSSELNVNALELDDSALYLCASNGGEETQYFGPGTRLLVL.